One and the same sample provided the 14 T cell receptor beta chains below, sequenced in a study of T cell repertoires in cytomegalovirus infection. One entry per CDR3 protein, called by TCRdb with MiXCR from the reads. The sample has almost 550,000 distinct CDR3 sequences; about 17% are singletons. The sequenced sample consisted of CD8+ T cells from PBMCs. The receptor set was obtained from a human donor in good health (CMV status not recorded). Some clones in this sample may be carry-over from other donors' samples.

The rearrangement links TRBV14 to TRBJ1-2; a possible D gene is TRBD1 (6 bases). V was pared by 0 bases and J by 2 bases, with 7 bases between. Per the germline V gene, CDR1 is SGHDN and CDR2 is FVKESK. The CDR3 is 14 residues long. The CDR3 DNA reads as TGTGCCAGCAGCCAAGAGCAGGGGAACTATGGCTACACCTTC. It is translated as CASSQEQGNYGYTF.

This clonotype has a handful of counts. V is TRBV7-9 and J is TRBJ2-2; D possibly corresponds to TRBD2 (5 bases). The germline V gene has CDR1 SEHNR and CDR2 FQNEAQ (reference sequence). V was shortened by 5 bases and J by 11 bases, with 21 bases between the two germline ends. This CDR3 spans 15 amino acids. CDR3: CASSQSERGPQELFF. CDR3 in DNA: TGTGCCAGCAGCCAGAGTGAACGGGGTCCACAAGAGCTGTTTTTT.

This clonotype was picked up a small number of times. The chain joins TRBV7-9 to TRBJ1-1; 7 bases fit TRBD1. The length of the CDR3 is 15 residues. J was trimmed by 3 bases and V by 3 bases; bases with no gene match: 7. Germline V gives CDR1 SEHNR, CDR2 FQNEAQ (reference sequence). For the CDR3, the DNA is TGTGCCAGCAGCTTTTCAGGGGGTATGGACACTGAAGCTTTCTTT. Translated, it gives CASSFSGGMDTEAFF.

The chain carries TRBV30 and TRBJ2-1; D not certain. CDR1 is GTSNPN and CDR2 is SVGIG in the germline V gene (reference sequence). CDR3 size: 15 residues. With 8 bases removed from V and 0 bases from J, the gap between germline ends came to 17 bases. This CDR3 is CAGFRGGSSYNEQFF. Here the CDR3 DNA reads TGTGCCGGGTTTAGAGGCGGAAGCTCCTACAATGAGCAGTTCTTC.

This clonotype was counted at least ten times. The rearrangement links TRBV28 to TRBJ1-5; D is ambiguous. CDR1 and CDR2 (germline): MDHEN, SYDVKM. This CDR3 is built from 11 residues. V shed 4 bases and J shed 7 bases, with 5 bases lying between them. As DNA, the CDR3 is TGTGCCAGCAGTTCAAAACAGCCCCAGCATTTT. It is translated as CASSSKQPQHF.

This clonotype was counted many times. The DNA of the CDR3 is TGTGCCACCAGTGATTTGTTGGATACGCAGTATTTT. Translation gives CATSDLLDTQYF. The chain links TRBV24-1 to TRBJ2-3; no clear D gene. The V and J ends lost 0 bases and 6 bases respectively, with 3 bases between them. Germline CDR1 reads KGHDR; CDR2 reads SFDVKD. CDR3 size: 12 residues.

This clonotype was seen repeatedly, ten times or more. CDR3 loop: CASSYSGRGYEQYF. The CDR3 DNA reads TGTGCCAGCAGTTACTCGGGCAGGGGCTACGAGCAGTACTTC. This chain uses TRBV6-5 with TRBJ2-7; D perhaps matches TRBD1 (6 bases). From germline, CDR1 is MNHEY and CDR2 SVGAGI. The CDR3 covers 14 residues. The V end lost 0 bases, the J end lost 3 bases, and 9 bases lay between the germline ends.

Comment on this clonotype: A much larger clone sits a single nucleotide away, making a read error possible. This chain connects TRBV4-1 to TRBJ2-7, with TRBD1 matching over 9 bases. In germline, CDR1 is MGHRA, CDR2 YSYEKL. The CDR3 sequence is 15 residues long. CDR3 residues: CTSSQEGRTGDEQYF. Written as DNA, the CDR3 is TGCACCAGCAGCCAAGAGGGAAGGACAGGGGACGAGCAGTACTTC.

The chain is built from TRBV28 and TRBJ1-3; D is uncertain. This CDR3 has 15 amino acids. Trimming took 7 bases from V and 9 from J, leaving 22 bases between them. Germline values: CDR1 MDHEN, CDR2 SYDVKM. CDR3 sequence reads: CASIPPTTSSSTIYF. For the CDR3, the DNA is TGTGCCAGCATTCCCCCTACTACTTCTAGTAGCACCATATATTTT.

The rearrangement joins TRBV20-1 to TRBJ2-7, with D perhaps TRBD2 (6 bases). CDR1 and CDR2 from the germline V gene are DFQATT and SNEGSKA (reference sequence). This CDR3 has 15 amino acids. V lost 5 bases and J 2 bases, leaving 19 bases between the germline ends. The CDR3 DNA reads TGCAGTGCTCGCGGGGACCGCTCTACCCCCTACGAGCAGTACTTC. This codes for CSARGDRSTPYEQYF.

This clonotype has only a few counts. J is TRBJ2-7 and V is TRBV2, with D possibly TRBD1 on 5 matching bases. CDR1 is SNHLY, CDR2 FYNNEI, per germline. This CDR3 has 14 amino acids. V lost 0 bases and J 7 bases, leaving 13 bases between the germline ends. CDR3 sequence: CASSEAPRVGEQYF. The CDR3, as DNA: TGTGCCAGCAGTGAAGCGCCCAGGGTGGGGGAGCAGTACTTC.

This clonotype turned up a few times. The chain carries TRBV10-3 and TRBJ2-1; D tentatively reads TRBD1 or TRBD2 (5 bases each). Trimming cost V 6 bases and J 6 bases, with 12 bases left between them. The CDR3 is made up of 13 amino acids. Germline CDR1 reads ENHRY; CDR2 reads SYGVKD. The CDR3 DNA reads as TGTGCCATCAGGACGGGACGGATCAATGAGCAGTTCTTC. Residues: CAIRTGRINEQFF.

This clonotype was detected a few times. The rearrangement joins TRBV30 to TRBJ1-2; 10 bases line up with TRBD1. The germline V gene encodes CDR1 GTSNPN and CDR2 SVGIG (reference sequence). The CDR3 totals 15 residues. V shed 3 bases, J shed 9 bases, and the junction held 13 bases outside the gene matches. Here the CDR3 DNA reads TGTGCCTGGAGGGAAACCGGGACAGGGGAAGAGAGCTACACCTTC. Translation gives CAWRETGTGEESYTF.

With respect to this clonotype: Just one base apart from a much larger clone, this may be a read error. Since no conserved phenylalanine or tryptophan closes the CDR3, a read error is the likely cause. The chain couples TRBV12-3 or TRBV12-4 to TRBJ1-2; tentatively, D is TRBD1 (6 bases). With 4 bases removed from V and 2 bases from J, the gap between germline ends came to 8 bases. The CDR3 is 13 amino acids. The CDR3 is CASSWTENYGYTL. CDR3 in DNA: TGTGCCAGCAGTTGGACAGAAAACTATGGCTACACCTTA.